This T cell receptor (beta chain) was obtained from a study of siplizumab effects on memory and regulatory T cells. Method: immunoSEQ multiplex PCR; TCRdb's copy keeps in-frame clones and lacks some. This sample carries more than 85,000 clones, just over 90% of them seen once, and the ten largest clones take around 0.75%. The CDR3 length is 15 residues. Germline CDR1 reads KGHSH; CDR2 reads LQKENI. Trimming left V 5 bases short and J 0 bases short, with 11 bases between. This TCR derives from a human donor in good health. This chain links TRBV18 with TRBJ1-5; tentative D call: TRBD1 (6 bases). Sequences were obtained from Tregs sorted from blood. The CDR3: CASSGGPVSNQPQHF. CDR3 DNA sequence: TGTGCCAGCTCAGGGGGCCCGGTTAGCAATCAGCCCCAGCATTTT.